One sample yielded the 5 T cell receptor beta chains listed below, sequenced in a study of CD8+CD57+ T cells in acquired aplastic anemia. Profiling that covered TCR beta VDJ and CDR3 relied on genomic DNA as its template. Each CDR3 protein gets one entry after TCRdb re-called the reads with MiXCR. The table has around 210,000 distinct CDR3 sequences, approximately 60% seen once; the top ten hold about 60%. Patients sequenced had flow cytometry evidence of CD8+CD57+ cell expansion. The sample was sorted CD4+, CD8+, or CD8+CD57+ T cells (not recorded which) from PBMCs. These TCRs come from a human donor with aplastic anemia.

The rearrangement links TRBV2 to TRBJ2-1; the D is unclear. Trimming left V 4 bases short and J 12 bases short, with 16 bases between. The germline CDR1 and CDR2 sequences are SNHLY and FYNNEI. The CDR3 contains 13 residues. CDR3 coding DNA: TGTGCCAGCAGTGTCGATCAGGCTTCGGGGCAGTTCTTC. Translated, it gives CASSVDQASGQFF.

This clonotype was found once. This rearrangement joins TRBV7-3 to TRBJ2-5; no definite D call. V gave up 4 bases and J gave up 0 bases, with 12 bases separating them. The CDR3 totals 15 residues. Germline V gene data show CDR1 as SGHTA and CDR2 as FQGTGA. The CDR3 DNA is TGTGCCAGCAGCTCCCTGGGAAGAGACCAAGAGACCCAGTACTTC. It specifies CASSSLGRDQETQYF. Full variable domain (missing parts from reference TRBV7-3 and TRBJ2-5): GAGVSQTPSNKVTEKGKYVELRCDPISGHTALYWYRQSLGQGPEFLIYFQGTGAADDSGLPNDRFFAVRPEGSVSTLKIQRTERGDSAVYLCASSSLGRDQETQYFGPGTRLLVL.

The table lists this clonotype with a count of one. The gene calls are TRBV10-3 and TRBJ2-1; D remains ambiguous. Trimming left V 5 bases short and J 0 bases short, with 8 bases between. This CDR3 comprises 14 residues. Germline values: CDR1 ENHRY, CDR2 SYGVKD. The CDR3 reads CAISTSSSYNEQFF. The CDR3 DNA reads as TGTGCCATCAGTACATCGAGCTCCTACAATGAGCAGTTCTTC.

The chain links TRBV20-1 to TRBJ2-7; TRBD2 matches 12 bases. Germline CDR1 DFQATT, CDR2 SNEGSKA (reference sequence). The CDR3 consists of 13 residues. J gave up 12 bases and V 0 bases, and 6 bases lay outside the gene matches. The CDR3 DNA is TGCAGTGCTAGAGATGCTAGCGGGAGGGCCGCGTACTTC. Protein product: CSARDASGRAAYF.

The J gene is TRBJ1-2, the V gene TRBV12-3 or TRBV12-4, with unresolved D. Trimming took off 0 bases at V and 1 base at J, with 3 bases between the two ends. The CDR3 length is 13 residues. CDR3 DNA sequence: TGTGCCAGCAGTTTAGCAGATAACTATGGCTACACCTTC. Its translation is CASSLADNYGYTF.